This T cell receptor (beta chain) was obtained from a study of blood T cells in healthy people across ages. To note about this clonotype: Its antigen is currently unknown.

A sample-barcoded 5' primer and a J-beta primer mix were used in a second PCR of roughly 6 to 11 cycles. Each TCR beta cDNA got a 12-nucleotide random molecular identifier. The yield of each sample was at least 2.5 million CDR3-containing paired-end reads. Via MiXCR, TCRdb re-called the 5' RACE reads, giving one row per CDR3 protein. The sample has about 1,800,000 distinct CDR3 sequences; under 30% are singletons. Study results and limitations: PBMCs that were unsorted prevented a conclusive naive versus antigen-experienced comparison.

V gave up 5 bases and J gave up 3 bases; unmatched junction bases: 16. CDR1 SGHTA and CDR2 FQGNSA come from the germline V gene. The CDR3 contains 20 residues. The receptor comes from a woman in her twenties or thirties in good health. The specimen sequenced was blood. J is TRBJ2-6 and V is TRBV7-2; 10 nucleotides align to TRBD1. CDR3 protein: CASSRLPGQGLSGGANVLTF. The CDR3 DNA reads TGTGCCAGCAGCCGACTGCCGGGACAGGGGCTCTCAGGTGGGGCCAACGTCCTGACTTTC.